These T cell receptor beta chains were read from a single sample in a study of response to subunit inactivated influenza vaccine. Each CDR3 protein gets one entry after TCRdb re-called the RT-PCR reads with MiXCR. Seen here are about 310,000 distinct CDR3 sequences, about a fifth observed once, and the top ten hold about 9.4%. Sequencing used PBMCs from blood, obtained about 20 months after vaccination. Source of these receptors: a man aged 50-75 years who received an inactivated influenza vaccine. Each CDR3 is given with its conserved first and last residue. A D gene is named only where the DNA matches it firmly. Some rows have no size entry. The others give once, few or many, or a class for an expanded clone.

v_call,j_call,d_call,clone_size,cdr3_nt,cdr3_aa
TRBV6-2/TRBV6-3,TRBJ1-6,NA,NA,TGTGCCAGCAGTTACACGGGCAGGAGAAATAATTCACCCCTCCACTTT,CASSYTGRRNNSPLHF
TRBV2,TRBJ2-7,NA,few,TGTGCCAGCAGTGCGCAGGGGATCTACGAGCAGTACTTC,CASSAQGIYEQYF
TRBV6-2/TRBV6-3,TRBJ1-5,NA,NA,TGTGCCAGCAGCCAGACTGTTGGTAGGCAGCCCCAGCATTTT,CASSQTVGRQPQHF
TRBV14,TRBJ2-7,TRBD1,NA,TGTGCCAGCAGCCAAGCCGGGACAGGCATCTACGAGCAGTACTTC,CASSQAGTGIYEQYF
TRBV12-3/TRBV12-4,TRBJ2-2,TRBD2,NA,TGTGCCAGCAGTCGTACCGGGACTAGCGGACCTAAGAACACCGGGGAGCTGTTTTTT,CASSRTGTSGPKNTGELFF
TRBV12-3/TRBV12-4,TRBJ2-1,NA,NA,TGTGCCAGCAGTTCCTGGACTACACCGTACAATGAGCAGTTCTTC,CASSSWTTPYNEQFF
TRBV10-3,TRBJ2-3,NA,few,TGTGCCATCAGTGAGTCGAGCTTTGGAGATACGCAGTATTTT,CAISESSFGDTQYF
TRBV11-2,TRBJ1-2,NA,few,TGTGCCAGCAGCAATTATCCCCGACAGAAAAACTATGGCTACACCTTC,CASSNYPRQKNYGYTF
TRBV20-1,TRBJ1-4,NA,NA,TGCAGTGCTAGAGTGCGAAATGAAAAACTGTTTTTT,CSARVRNEKLFF
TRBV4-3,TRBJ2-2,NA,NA,TGCGCCAGCAGCCAAGATACGCCGCGGCTGACTCAGGCCGGGGAGCTGTTTTTT,CASSQDTPRLTQAGELFF
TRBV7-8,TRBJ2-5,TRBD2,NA,TGTGCCAGCAGCTTAGACATGGGACTAGCGGATCGAGAGACCCAGTACTTC,CASSLDMGLADRETQYF
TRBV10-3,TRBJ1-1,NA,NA,TGTGCCATCAGTGTGGGAGTGAACACTGAAGCTTTCTTT,CAISVGVNTEAFF
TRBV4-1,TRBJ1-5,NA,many,TGCGCCAGCAGCCAAGAGGGCGGAGCTGAGCCCCAGCATTTT,CASSQEGGAEPQHF
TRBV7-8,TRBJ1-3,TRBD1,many,TGTGCCAGCAGTCGTAACAGGGGGAGTTCGGGAAACACCATATATTTT,CASSRNRGSSGNTIYF
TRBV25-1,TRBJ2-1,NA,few,TGTGCCAGCAGTGAGGCGGGACTGGCAGGAGGGAATGAGCAGTTCTTC,CASSEAGLAGGNEQFF
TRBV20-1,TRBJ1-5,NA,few,TGCAGTGCTAGCCCAGGGGCCAATCAGCCCCAGCATTTT,CSASPGANQPQHF
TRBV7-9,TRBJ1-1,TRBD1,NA,TGTGCCAGCGGGGGGACAGGCCTTACCACTGAAGCTTTCTTT,CASGGTGLTTEAFF
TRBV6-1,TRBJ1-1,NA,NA,TGTGCCAGCAGGAAGGGGCTCATGAACACTGAAGCTTTCTTT,CASRKGLMNTEAFF
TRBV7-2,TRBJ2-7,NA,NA,TGTGCCAGTAGGACAGTTACCTACGAGCAGTACTTC,CASRTVTYEQYF
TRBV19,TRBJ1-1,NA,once,TGTGCCAGTAGTATAGATTTTTCGGGGGCCAACACTGAAGCTTTCTTC,CASSIDFSGANTEAFF
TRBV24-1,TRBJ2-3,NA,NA,TGTGCCACCAGTGACAGCGCAGATACGCAGTATTTT,CATSDSADTQYF
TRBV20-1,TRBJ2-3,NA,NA,TGCAGTGCTAGACCAGCCACAGATACGCAGTATTTT,CSARPATDTQYF
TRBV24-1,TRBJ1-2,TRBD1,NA,TGTGCCACCAGTGCCCGGGACAGCCACTATGGCTACACCTTC,CATSARDSHYGYTF
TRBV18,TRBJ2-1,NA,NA,TGTGCCAGCTCACCGGGCCGGGACACTAAAACCTACAATGAGCAGTTCTTC,CASSPGRDTKTYNEQFF
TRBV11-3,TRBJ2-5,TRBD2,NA,TGTGCCAGCAGCTCATCTAGCGGGGGTGGAGAGATCCAGTACTTC,CASSSSSGGGEIQYF
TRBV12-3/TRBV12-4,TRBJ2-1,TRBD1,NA,TGTGCCAGCAGCGGACAGGGGCAATATGAGCAGTTCTTC,CASSGQGQYEQFF
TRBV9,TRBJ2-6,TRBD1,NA,TGTGCCAGCAGCTTACAGGGGTCCTTTCCCTCTGGGGCCAACGTCCTGACTTTC,CASSLQGSFPSGANVLTF
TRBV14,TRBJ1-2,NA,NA,TGTGCCAGCAGCCAAGAAGCTGGTACGAGAGCCCGCTATGGCTACACCTTC,CASSQEAGTRARYGYTF
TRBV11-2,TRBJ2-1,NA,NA,TGTGCCAGCAGCTTAGGAACCTTCCCTGGGGGTAATGAGCAGTTCTTC,CASSLGTFPGGNEQFF
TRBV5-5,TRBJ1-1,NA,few,TGTGCCAGCAGCTTGGTGGAGATTGAAGCTTTCTTT,CASSLVEIEAFF
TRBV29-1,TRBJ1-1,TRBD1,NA,TGCAGCGCCGGAAGGACAGGGACTAAGAACACTGAAGCTTTCTTT,CSAGRTGTKNTEAFF
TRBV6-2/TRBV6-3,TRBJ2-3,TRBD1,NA,TGTGCCAGCAGCTCGGCTGGGACAGGGTGGACAGATACGCAGTATTTT,CASSSAGTGWTDTQYF
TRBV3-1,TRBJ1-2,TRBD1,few,TGTGCCAGCAGCCAAGATCCCCGACAGGGGAGCACCTTC,CASSQDPRQGSTF
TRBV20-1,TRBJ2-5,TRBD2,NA,TGCAGTGCCCCGGGCACTGCGGGGGGCACCCAGTACTTC,CSAPGTAGGTQYF
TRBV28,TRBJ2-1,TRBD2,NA,TGTGCCAGCAGATCCCGACTAGCGGGAGGTCACAATGAGCAGTTCTTC,CASRSRLAGGHNEQFF
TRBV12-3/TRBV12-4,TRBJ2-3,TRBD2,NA,TGTGCCAGCAGTCCACGGACTAGCGCCGCAGATACGCAGTATTTT,CASSPRTSAADTQYF
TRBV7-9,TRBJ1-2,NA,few,TGTGCCAGCAGCCCAACTCAAGGTGGCTACACCTTC,CASSPTQGGYTF
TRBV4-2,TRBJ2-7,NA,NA,TGTGCCAGCAGCCAAGACCTGCCGGGCTACGAGCAGTACTTC,CASSQDLPGYEQYF
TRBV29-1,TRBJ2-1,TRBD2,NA,TGCAGCGCCGGACTAGCACTCTTC,CSAGLALF
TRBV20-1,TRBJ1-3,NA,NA,TGCAGTGCCCCGCGCAACACAGCAGCTGGAAACACCATATATTTT,CSAPRNTAAGNTIYF
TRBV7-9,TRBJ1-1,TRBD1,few,TGTGCCAGCAGCTTAGCGGGGACAGCTGAAGCTTTCTTT,CASSLAGTAEAFF
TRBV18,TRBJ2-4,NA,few,TGTGCCAGCTCACCACCGAATGTAGGGGATAAAAACATTCAGTACTTC,CASSPPNVGDKNIQYF
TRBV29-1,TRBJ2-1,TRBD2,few,TGCAGCGGAAGACTAGCGGGAGTTCAGGAGCAGTTCTTC,CSGRLAGVQEQFF
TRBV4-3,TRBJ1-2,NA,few,TGCGCCAGCAGCCAAGAGCCAGGGGCGGGCTACACCTTC,CASSQEPGAGYTF
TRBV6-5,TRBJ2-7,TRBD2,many,TGTGCCAGCAGTTACGAGGCGGGAGAGCGCTACGAGCAGTACTTC,CASSYEAGERYEQYF
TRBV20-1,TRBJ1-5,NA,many,TGCAGTGCTAGAGTGGCAGTCAATCAGCCCCAGCATTTT,CSARVAVNQPQHF
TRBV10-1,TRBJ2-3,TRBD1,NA,TGCGCCAGCAGCAGATCGGGACAGTTCACAGATACGCAGTATTTT,CASSRSGQFTDTQYF